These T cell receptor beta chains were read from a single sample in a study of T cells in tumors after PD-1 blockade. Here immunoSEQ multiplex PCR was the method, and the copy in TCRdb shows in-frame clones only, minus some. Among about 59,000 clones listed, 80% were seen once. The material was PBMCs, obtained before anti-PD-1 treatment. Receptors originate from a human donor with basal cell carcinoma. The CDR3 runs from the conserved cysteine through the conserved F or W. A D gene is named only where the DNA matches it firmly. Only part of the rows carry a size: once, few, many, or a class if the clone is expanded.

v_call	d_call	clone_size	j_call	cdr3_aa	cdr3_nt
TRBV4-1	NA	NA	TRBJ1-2	CASSQESGRLLDYGYTF	TGCGCCAGCAGCCAAGAATCGGGACGCCTCCTCGACTATGGCTACACCTTC
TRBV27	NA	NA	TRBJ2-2	CASSLTGGGELFF	TGTGCCAGCAGTCTAACAGGAGGAGGGGAGCTGTTTTTT
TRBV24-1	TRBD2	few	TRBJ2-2	CATSDLSGGHTGELFF	TGTGCCACCAGTGATTTGAGCGGGGGGCACACCGGGGAGCTGTTTTTT
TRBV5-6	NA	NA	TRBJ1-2	CASSWGKGGYTF	TGTGCCAGCAGCTGGGGTAAGGGGGGCTACACCTTC
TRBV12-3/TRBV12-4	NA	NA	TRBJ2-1	CASSLADEQFF	TGTGCCAGCTCCCTTGCGGATGAGCAGTTCTTC
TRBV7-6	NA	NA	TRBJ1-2	CASSGIANYGYTF	TGTGCCAGCTCCGGGATAGCTAACTATGGCTACACCTTC
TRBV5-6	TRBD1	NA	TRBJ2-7	CASSLAGTGVYEQYF	TGTGCCAGCAGCTTGGCCGGGACAGGGGTCTACGAGCAGTACTTC
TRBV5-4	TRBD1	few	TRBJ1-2	CASSSQGFEYGYTF	TGTGCCAGCAGCTCACAGGGGTTTGAGTATGGCTACACCTTC
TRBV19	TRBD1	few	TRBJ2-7	CASQITGTGGNEQYF	TGTGCCAGTCAAATCACCGGGACAGGGGGGAACGAGCAGTACTTC
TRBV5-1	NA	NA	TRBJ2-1	CASSSLQSNNEQFF	TGCGCCAGCAGCTCCTTGCAGTCGAACAATGAGCAGTTCTTC
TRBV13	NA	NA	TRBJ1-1	CASSPAQGIPEAFF	TGTGCCAGCAGCCCCGCGCAGGGAATTCCTGAAGCTTTCTTT
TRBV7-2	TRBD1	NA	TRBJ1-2	CASSPTGTEYGYTF	TGTGCCAGCAGCCCGACAGGGACGGAATATGGCTACACCTTC
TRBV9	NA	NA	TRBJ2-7	CASSEGLGNYEQYF	TGTGCCAGCAGCGAGGGGTTGGGCAACTACGAGCAGTACTTC
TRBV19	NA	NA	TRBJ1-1	CASSPQGTAPGAFF	TGTGCCAGTAGTCCGCAAGGGACTGCCCCTGGGGCTTTCTTT
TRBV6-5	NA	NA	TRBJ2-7	CASRDLYEQYF	TGTGCCAGCAGGGACCTTTACGAGCAGTACTTC
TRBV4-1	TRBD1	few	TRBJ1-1	CASSQTGVITEAFF	TGCGCCAGCAGCCAAACAGGGGTGATCACTGAAGCTTTCTTT
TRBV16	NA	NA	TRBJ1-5	CASSQSKLKGPEKQPQHF	TGTGCCAGCAGCCAATCAAAACTAAAGGGGCCGGAAAAACAGCCCCAGCATTTT
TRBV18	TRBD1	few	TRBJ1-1	CASSPEGQGGMNTEAFF	TGTGCCAGCTCACCAGAGGGACAGGGGGGTATGAACACTGAAGCTTTCTTT
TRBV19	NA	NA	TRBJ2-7	CASSTRGGVGYEQYF	TGTGCCAGTAGTACCAGGGGTGGCGTGGGATACGAGCAGTACTTC
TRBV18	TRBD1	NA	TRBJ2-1	CASSGTGQEQFF	TGTGCCAGCTCAGGGACAGGCCAGGAGCAGTTCTTC
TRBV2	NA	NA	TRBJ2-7	CASLRVSPYEQYF	TGTGCCAGCTTACGGGTTTCTCCCTACGAGCAGTACTTC
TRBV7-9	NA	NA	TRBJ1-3	CASSLRDGNPGTIYF	TGTGCCAGCAGCTTACGCGACGGTAACCCGGGCACCATATATTTT
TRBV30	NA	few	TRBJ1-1	CAWRGQKAFF	TGTGCCTGGAGAGGGCAGAAGGCTTTCTTT
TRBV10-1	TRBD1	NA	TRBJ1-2	CASSERTGDYGYTF	TGCGCCAGCAGTGAGCGGACAGGGGACTATGGCTACACCTTC
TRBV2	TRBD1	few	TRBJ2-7	CASSAGTDKTYEQYF	TGTGCCAGCAGTGCCGGGACAGACAAAACCTACGAGCAGTACTTC
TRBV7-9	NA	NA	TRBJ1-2	CASSSPQGPNYGYTF	TGTGCCAGCAGCTCACCCCAGGGCCCAAACTATGGCTACACCTTC
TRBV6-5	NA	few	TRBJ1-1	CASSYSWGEVSEAFF	TGTGCCAGCAGTTACTCGTGGGGGGAGGTTTCTGAAGCTTTCTTT
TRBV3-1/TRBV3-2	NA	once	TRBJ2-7	CASSPKYYEQYF	TGTGCCAGCAGCCCCAAGTACTACGAGCAGTACTTC
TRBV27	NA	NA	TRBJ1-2	CAIPTFPRGANYGYTF	TGTGCCATCCCCACCTTCCCCAGGGGCGCTAACTATGGCTACACCTTC
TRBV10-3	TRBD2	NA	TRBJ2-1	CAISESGGGAHEQFF	TGTGCCATCAGTGAGTCTGGCGGGGGGGCACACGAGCAGTTCTTC
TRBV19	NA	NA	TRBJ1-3	CASSIVGTGNTIYF	TGTGCCAGTAGTATAGTAGGAACTGGAAACACCATATATTTT
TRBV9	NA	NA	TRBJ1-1	CASSVGKNTEAFF	TGTGCCAGCAGCGTAGGCAAGAACACTGAAGCTTTCTTT
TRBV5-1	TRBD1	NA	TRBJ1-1	CASSLGQGGGSDTEAFF	TGCGCCAGCAGCTTGGGACAGGGGGGAGGGTCGGACACTGAAGCTTTCTTT
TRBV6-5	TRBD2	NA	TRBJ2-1	CASRLGTSGYNEQFF	TGTGCCAGCAGACTCGGGACTAGCGGCTACAATGAGCAGTTCTTC
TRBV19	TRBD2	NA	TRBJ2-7	CASSITSGGSYEQYF	TGTGCCAGTAGTATTACTAGCGGGGGATCCTACGAGCAGTACTTC
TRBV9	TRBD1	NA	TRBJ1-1	CASSVEMGQGVPNTEAFF	TGTGCCAGCAGCGTAGAAATGGGACAGGGGGTGCCGAACACTGAAGCTTTCTTT
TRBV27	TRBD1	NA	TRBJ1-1	CASSSQGVVHTEAFF	TGTGCCAGCAGTTCCCAGGGGGTGGTGCACACTGAAGCTTTCTTT
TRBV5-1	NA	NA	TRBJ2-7	CASSRPSDEQYF	TGCGCCAGCAGCCGCCCCTCAGACGAGCAGTACTTC
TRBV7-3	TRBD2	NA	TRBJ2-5	CASSLSLLGLAGSQCRETQYF	TGTGCCAGCAGCTTAAGTCTCCTGGGACTAGCGGGATCCCAGTGTCGGGAGACCCAGTACTTC
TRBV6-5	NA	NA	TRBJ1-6	CASRSRVSFSPLHF	TGTGCCAGCAGGAGCCGGGTCTCCTTTTCACCCCTCCACTTT
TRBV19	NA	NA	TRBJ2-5	CASAGDLGQETQYF	TGTGCCAGTGCAGGGGATTTGGGCCAAGAGACCCAGTACTTC
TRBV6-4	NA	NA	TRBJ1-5	CASSGTAGTPQHF	TGTGCCAGCAGTGGGACGGCCGGCACGCCCCAGCATTTT
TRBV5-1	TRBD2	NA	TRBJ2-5	CASSPRAGGPKETQYF	TGCGCCAGCAGCCCCCGAGCGGGGGGGCCGAAAGAGACCCAGTACTTC
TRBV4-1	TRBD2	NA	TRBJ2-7	CASSQDLSGGSSYEQYF	TGCGCCAGCAGCCAAGACCTTTCGGGGGGAAGCTCCTACGAGCAGTACTTC
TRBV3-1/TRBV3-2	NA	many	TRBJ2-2	CASSRVGGSNGELFF	TGTGCCAGCAGCCGCGTGGGGGGATCGAACGGGGAGCTGTTTTTT
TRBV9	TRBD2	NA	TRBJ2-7	CASREGEGSGEQYF	TGTGCCAGCAGGGAAGGGGAGGGGTCGGGCGAGCAGTACTTC
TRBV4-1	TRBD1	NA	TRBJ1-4	CASSQAPTGGQEKLFF	TGCGCCAGCAGCCAAGCGCCGACAGGGGGCCAGGAAAAACTGTTTTTT
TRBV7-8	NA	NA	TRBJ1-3	CASSLGGDPGNTIYF	TGTGCCAGCAGCTTAGGGGGGGATCCTGGAAACACCATATATTTT
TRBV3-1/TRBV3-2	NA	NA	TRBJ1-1	CASSDQLNTEAFF	TGTGCCAGCAGCGACCAACTGAACACTGAAGCTTTCTTT
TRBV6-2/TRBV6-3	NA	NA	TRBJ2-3	CASSYWDSLGTDTQYF	TGTGCCAGCAGTTACTGGGACTCCCTGGGAACAGATACGCAGTATTTT
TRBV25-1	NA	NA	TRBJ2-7	CASSEGWGQGYEQYF	TGTGCCAGCAGTGAAGGCTGGGGTCAGGGTTACGAGCAGTACTTC
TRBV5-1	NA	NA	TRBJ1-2	CASSQQQGHYGYTF	TGCGCCAGCAGCCAGCAGCAGGGCCACTATGGCTACACCTTC
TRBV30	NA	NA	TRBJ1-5	CAWGLGVPNQPQHF	TGTGCCTGGGGCCTGGGCGTTCCCAATCAGCCCCAGCATTTT
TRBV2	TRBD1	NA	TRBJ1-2	CASSVTTGAYGYTF	TGTGCCAGCAGTGTCACAACAGGGGCCTATGGCTACACCTTC
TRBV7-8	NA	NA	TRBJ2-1	CASSSGGLAFENEQFF	TGTGCCAGCAGCTCTGGCGGCCTGGCTTTCGAGAATGAGCAGTTCTTC